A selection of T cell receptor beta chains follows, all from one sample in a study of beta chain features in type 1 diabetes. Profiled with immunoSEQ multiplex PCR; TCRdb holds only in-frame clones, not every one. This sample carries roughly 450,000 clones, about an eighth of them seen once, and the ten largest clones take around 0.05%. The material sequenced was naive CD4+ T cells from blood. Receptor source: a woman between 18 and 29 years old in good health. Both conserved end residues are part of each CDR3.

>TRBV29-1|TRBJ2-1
CSARDYPYNEQFF
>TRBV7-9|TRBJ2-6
CASSRQGPTRTGANVLTF
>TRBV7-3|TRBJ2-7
CASSLAQGGEQYF
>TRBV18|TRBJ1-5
CASSQLDSNQPQHF
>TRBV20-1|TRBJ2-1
CSATKGGEQFF
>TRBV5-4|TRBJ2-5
CASSSVGTQYF
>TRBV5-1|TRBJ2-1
CASSLLAGINEQFF
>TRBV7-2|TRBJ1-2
CASSFRRGGDGYTF
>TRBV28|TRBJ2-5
CASSGGRTRWETQYF
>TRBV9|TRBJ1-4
CASSPRDKRHEKLFF
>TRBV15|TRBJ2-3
CATGGQPYTTDTQYF
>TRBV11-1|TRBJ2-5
CASSSGLAGDLETQYF
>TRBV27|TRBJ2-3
CASSLLPGPYTDTQYF
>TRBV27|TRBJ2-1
CASTNRADEQFF
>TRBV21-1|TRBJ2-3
CASSIRASEDTQYF
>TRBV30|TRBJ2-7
CAWSGQLNYEQYF
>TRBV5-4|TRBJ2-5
CASTSQAGAGETQYF
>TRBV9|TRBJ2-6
CASSETGANVLTF
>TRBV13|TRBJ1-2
CASTSAIGSGGDGYTF
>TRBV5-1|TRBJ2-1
CASSPLRGDEQFF
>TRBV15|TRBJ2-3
CATSRRQGGTDTQYF
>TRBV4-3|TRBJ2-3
CASSQEIAGDTDTQYF
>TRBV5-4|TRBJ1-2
CASSLNRDDGYTF
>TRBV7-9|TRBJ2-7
CASSPRWRSASEQYF
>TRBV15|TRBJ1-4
CATSRDRVVKLFF
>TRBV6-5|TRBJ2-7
CASSRLGSYEQYF
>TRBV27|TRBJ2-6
CASSSLSSGANVLTF
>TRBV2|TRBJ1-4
CASIRDRGTSGGKLFF